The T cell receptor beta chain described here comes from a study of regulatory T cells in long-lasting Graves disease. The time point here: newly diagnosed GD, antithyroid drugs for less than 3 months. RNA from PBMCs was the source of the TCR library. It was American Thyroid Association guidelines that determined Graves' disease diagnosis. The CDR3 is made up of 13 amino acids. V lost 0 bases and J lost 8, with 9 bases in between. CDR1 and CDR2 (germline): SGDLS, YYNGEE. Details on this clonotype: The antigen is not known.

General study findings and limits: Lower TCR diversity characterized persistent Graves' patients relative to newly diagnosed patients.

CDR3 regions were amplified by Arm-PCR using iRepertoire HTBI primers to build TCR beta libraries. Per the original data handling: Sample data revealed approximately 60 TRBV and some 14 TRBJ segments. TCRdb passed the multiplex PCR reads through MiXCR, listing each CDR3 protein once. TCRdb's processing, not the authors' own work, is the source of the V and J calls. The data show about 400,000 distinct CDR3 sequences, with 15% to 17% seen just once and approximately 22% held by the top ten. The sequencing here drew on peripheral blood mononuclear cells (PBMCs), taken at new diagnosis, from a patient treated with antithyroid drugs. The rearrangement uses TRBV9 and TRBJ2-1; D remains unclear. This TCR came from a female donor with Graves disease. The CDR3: CASSVDAEDEQFF. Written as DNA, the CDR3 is TGTGCCAGCAGCGTAGACGCCGAGGATGAGCAGTTCTTC.